The source of this T cell receptor beta chain is a study of human T cells and chemical hapten exposure. Germline V gives CDR1 MNHEY, CDR2 SVGEGT. V dropped 6 bases and J dropped 10 bases, with 10 bases sitting between them. The CDR3 contains 11 residues. This clonotype came up a few times. Time point given: patch test 3, about 24 weeks after DPC sensitization. Treatment meaning: therapeutic diphenylcyclopropenone sensitization with weekly scalp DPC. TCRdb re-derived calls from the RACE reads in MiXCR, one entry per CDR3 protein. The sample contains 150,000 to 200,000 distinct CDR3 sequences, about 30% of which appear only once.

The TCR was taken from a woman aged 18-29 years with alopecia areata. Some clones in this sample may be carry-over from other donors' samples. The material was whole blood, obtained in connection with sensitization to the hapten diphenylcyclopropenone (DPC). The J gene is TRBJ2-4, the V gene TRBV6-2 or TRBV6-3; D is perhaps TRBD2 (5 bases). CDR3 coding DNA: TGTGCCAGCAGGGCGACTAATATTCAGTACTTC. Translation: CASRATNIQYF.